This T cell receptor beta chain was captured by sequencing in a study of blood T cell repertoires in COVID-19. As for the study in general: PBMCs, B-cell-depleted T cells, or T cells were the source of the cDNA or gDNA that made up the material.

Original processing notes: Quantification of nucleated cells was approximated via reference gene primer amplification. Libraries were prepared by immunoSEQ multiplex PCR; TCRdb keeps only in-frame clonotypes and omits some of them. The V and J calls and clone size were taken over from that table, and D and trimming were inferred from the DNA. The sample includes 270,000 or so clones, nearly 90% of them seen just once. Sequenced input: peripheral blood. The sequence was collected from a woman between 35 and 50 years old who had recovered from COVID-19.

CDR3 in amino acids: CAWSPEHQPQHF. The CDR3 DNA follows: TGTGCCTGGAGTCCAGAACATCAGCCCCAGCATTTT. The chain uses TRBV30 and TRBJ1-5; D is ambiguous. The germline V gene has CDR1 GTSNPN and CDR2 SVGIG (reference sequence). V lost 2 bases and J lost 5, with 7 bases in between. The CDR3 runs to 12 residues.